This T cell receptor beta chain was recorded in a study of blood T cells in healthy people across ages (dated by TCRdb to the mid-2010s). Background on the whole study: In model experiments, template switching captured roughly one uniquely barcoded TCR beta cDNA molecule for every two T cells. Age-related changes in TCR beta repertoire diversity were measured in the study by deep sequencing normalized with unique cDNA molecular identifiers. The donors were divided into four age groups: young (average approximately 17 years), middle-aged (almost 40), aged (about 60) and long-lived (around 80). Donors of different ages were randomly distributed across sequencing lanes to avoid experimental bias. For two donors (one aged 18 to 29 and one aged 80 or older), the study analyzed two additional independent replicas of 1 million unique cDNA reads from the same blood draw.

CDR3 length: 12 amino acids, cysteine to phenylalanine. Here the CDR3 DNA is all that survives: 36 bases in frame from base 1. V and J are truncated by 4 bases and 7 bases respectively, leaving an intervening sequence of 8 bases. Library generation was performed with 5' RACE. Sequencing instrument: Illumina HiSeq 2500. A second roughly 6 to 11 cycle PCR used a sample-barcoded 5' primer and a J-beta primer mix. A template-switch 5' adaptor carrying 12 random nucleotides introduced a unique molecular identifier onto each TCR beta cDNA molecule. Each sample yielded at least 2.5 million CDR3-containing paired-end reads. First-strand cDNA was synthesized from all RNA with the Mint cDNA synthesis kit, primed by a TRBC-specific oligonucleotide. All cDNA was treated with uracil-DNA glycosylase and then went through a first 18-cycle PCR with the universal primers M1SS and BC2_uni_R. Per the original workflow: Normalization of each sample was performed by random selection of 1 million high-quality reads, each carrying a distinct molecular identifier. Reads sharing molecular identifiers were discarded rather than binned into consensus sequences. MiTCR, run with a Q25 quality threshold and the strictest error-elimination algorithm, handled CDR3 identification, clonotype clustering and error correction. A nonparametric unseen species model with Euler transformation was used to estimate a lower bound on total TCR beta diversity. TCRdb reworked the public reads: Q25 trimming with fastp, MiXCR clone assembly, productive beta chains retained. Identical CDR3 proteins give one entry, which carries the most common genes and DNA. The V and J calls were determined by TCRdb, not by the authors. Here the sample has roughly 1.5 million distinct CDR3 sequences; 42% occur a single time. Jointly, the top ten make up more than 4% of the sample.

The investigation overall reported the following: The percentage of naive T cells measured by flow cytometry correlated strongly with observed TCR beta diversity. Because donor CMV infection status was unknown, age-related changes in expanded clonotypes were potentially confounded. Bulk unsorted PBMC profiling prevented conclusive comparison of naive and antigen-experienced compartments. Observed TCR beta diversity per million T cells fell roughly linearly with age, and a significant reduction was already apparent by age roughly 41. Estimates of total diversity from one million sequenced T cells were regarded as lower bounds and underestimates. The long-lived group showed more naive CD4+ T cells, fewer expanded clones and increased TCR diversity than the aged group, suggesting age selection.

The donors were roughly 40 Caucasian individuals from Russia, aged roughly 6 to 90 years, who were systemically healthy. Around 10 milliliters of peripheral blood were collected from each donor into EDTA-treated Vacutainer tubes. Ficoll-Paque density-gradient centrifugation was used to isolate PBMCs, with at least 6.5 million obtained per sample. Total RNA, at least 5 micrograms per sample, was extracted from PBMCs with Trizol reagent. For every donor, flow cytometry on a PBMC aliquot measured the percentage of naive CD45RAhigh/CD27high T cells. Remarks on this clonotype: Its antigen has not been determined. Base qualities are not at hand, and no much larger clone is one base apart.

The receptor was derived from a woman under 30 in good health. The sequence links TRBV12-3 or TRBV12-4 to TRBJ2-1, with a tentative D gene TRBD1 over 6 matching bases. Source material: blood. The CDR3 is CASSSGENEQFF. The nucleotide sequence is TGTGCCAGCAGTTCAGGGGAAAATGAGCAGTTCTTC.